The sequence of this T cell receptor (beta chain) was determined in a study of blood T cell repertoires in COVID-19. On the study more broadly: COVID-19 samples collected from the United States, Italy and Spain covered acute and convalescent phases. Sample material is recorded as cDNA or gDNA derived from T cells, B-cell-depleted T cells, or PBMCs.

Germline-derived CDR1 and CDR2 are KGHDR and SFDVKD. V lost 4 bases and J lost 4, with 18 bases in between. The CDR3 length is 16 residues. Under the authors' procedure: Reference gene primer amplification in the assay estimated nucleated cell counts. The assay was immunoSEQ multiplex PCR, and TCRdb's table has in-frame clones only and misses some. The DNA was the basis for D and trimming; V, J and clone size are from that table. The table includes 97,000 or so clones, more than 75% detected once. Sequenced sample: peripheral blood. This TCR derives from a man in his 60s with active or convalescent COVID-19. This sequence joins TRBV24-1 and TRBJ1-2, with TRBD1 as a possible D gene (5 bases). The CDR3 sequence: CATSEPDEEGVYGYTF. The CDR3 DNA reads as TGTGCCACCAGTGAACCGGACGAAGAAGGGGTCTATGGCTACACCTTC.